Listed here are 13 T cell receptor beta chains from one sample, sequenced in a study of blood T cell repertoires in COVID-19. Data came from immunoSEQ multiplex PCR; TCRdb stores just in-frame clones and leaves some out. The sample carries a few hundred thousand clones, less than 85% recorded once. Sequencing was carried out using peripheral blood. The source is a woman aged 18-35 years with acute or convalescent COVID-19.

The chain links TRBV3-1 (or the pseudogene TRBV3-2) to TRBJ1-5; D uncertain. CDR3 length: 14 residues. Trimming stripped 1 base from V and 4 bases from J, with 8 bases between. The germline V gene encodes CDR1 LGHDT and CDR2 YNNKEL (reference sequence). CDR3 DNA: TGTGCCAGCAGCCAAGGGGCCCCGAATCAGCCCCAGCATTTT. Protein: CASSQGAPNQPQHF.

The genes are TRBV27 and TRBJ1-2, with D possibly TRBD1 on 5 matching bases. The ends were cut back, 2 bases at V and 13 bases at J, with 14 bases in the middle. The CDR3 runs to 12 residues. Germline CDR1 reads MNHEY; CDR2 reads SMNVEV (reference sequence). CDR3 DNA sequence: TGTGCCAGCAGTTTAACGGACACCAAGCCCACCTTC. It codes for CASSLTDTKPTF.

The chain joins TRBV6-5 to TRBJ1-4, with a tentative D call TRBD1 (5 bases). The CDR3 covers 15 residues. V lost 5 bases, J lost 4 bases, and 14 bases lay in between. Germline V lookup: CDR1 MNHEY, CDR2 SVGAGI. The CDR3 nucleotides read TGTGCCAGCAGTAACGGGGGGAAACGTAATGAAAAACTGTTTTTT. This codes for CASSNGGKRNEKLFF.

J is TRBJ2-3 and V is TRBV4-1; a weak D match, TRBD2 (6 bases). The CDR3 contains 16 residues. The V gene's germline CDR1 is MGHRA and CDR2 YSYEKL. V was clipped by 0 bases and J by 2 bases, with 12 bases between them. This chain's CDR3 is CASSQETSRFTDTQYF. For the CDR3, the DNA is TGCGCCAGCAGCCAAGAAACTAGCCGGTTCACAGATACGCAGTATTTT.

The chain uses TRBV5-1 and TRBJ2-2, with TRBD1 matching over 8 bases. The junction had 7 bases not matched to a gene; V was cut back by 4 bases and J by 2 bases. Germline V gives CDR1 SGHRS, CDR2 YFSETQ. This CDR3 contains 16 residues. The CDR3 region has the DNA TGCGCCAGCAGCACCCTGACAGGGGCTAACACCGGGGAGCTGTTTTTT. Translation gives CASSTLTGANTGELFF. Complete variable domain (other parts from reference TRBV5-1 and TRBJ2-2): KAGVTQTPRYLIKTRGQQVTLSCSPISGHRSVSWYQQTPGQGLQFLFEYFSETQRNKGNFPGRFSGRQFSNSRSEMNVSTLELGDSALYLCASSTLTGANTGELFFGEGSRLTVL.

This clone was counted once. This sequence joins TRBV18 and TRBJ1-1, with 7 positions matching TRBD1. Germline CDR1 and CDR2: KGHSH and LQKENI. The CDR3 sequence is 15 residues long. V was clipped by 5 bases and J by 4 bases; unmatched bases: 10. This chain's CDR3 is CASSFRTGFFTEAFF. As DNA, the CDR3 is TGTGCCAGCTCATTCCGGACAGGCTTTTTCACTGAAGCTTTCTTT.

The chain employs TRBV30 and TRBJ1-4, with TRBD1 identical over 7 bases. Germline V CDR1 and CDR2: GTSNPN, SVGIG (reference sequence). J lost 6 bases, V lost 3 bases, and 7 bases had no gene match. This CDR3 contains 14 residues. The CDR3 DNA sequence: TGTGCCTGGAGCCCCGGGACAGATTATGAAAAACTGTTTTTT. Encoded protein: CAWSPGTDYEKLFF.

The chain employs TRBV11-2 and TRBJ2-3; possibly TRBD2 for D (5 bases). This CDR3 region has 17 residues. Germline assignment: CDR1 SGHAT and CDR2 FQNNGV. Trimming shortened V by 5 bases and J by 0 bases, and 18 bases separated the two germline ends. The CDR3 region has the DNA TGTGCCAGCAGCCCCACGTACGGGGAACCGAGCACAGATACGCAGTATTTT. This gives the protein CASSPTYGEPSTDTQYF.

The chain couples TRBV19 to TRBJ1-4; 7 nucleotides match TRBD1. The germline V gene has CDR1 LNHDA and CDR2 SQIVND (reference sequence). The J segment lost 8 bases and the V segment lost 10 bases, leaving 16 bases of the junction unmatched. There are 15 residues in the CDR3. The CDR3 spells CATKGTGALEEKLFF. Here the CDR3 DNA reads TGTGCCACTAAGGGTACAGGGGCTCTTGAGGAAAAACTGTTTTTT.

The chain carries TRBV5-4 and TRBJ1-6, with 7 bases identical to TRBD1. Germline V gene lookup returns CDR1 SGHNT and CDR2 YYREEE (reference sequence). J lost 7 bases, V lost 2 bases, and 6 bases had no gene match. The CDR3 has 15 amino acids. The CDR3 loop is CASSLAGTANSPLHF. DNA for the CDR3: TGTGCCAGCAGCTTAGCCGGGACAGCGAATTCACCCCTCCACTTT. Full variable domain (missing parts from reference TRBV5-4 and TRBJ1-6): ETGVTQSPTHLIKTRGQQVTLRCSSQSGHNTVSWYQQALGQGPQFIFQYYREEENGRGNFPPRFSGLQFPNYSSELNVNALELDDSALYLCASSLAGTANSPLHFGNGTRLTVT.

The table lists this clone with a count of one. CDR3 DNA sequence: TGTGCCAGCAGTTTATCGGGGGGGACAGGCTACACCTTC. As protein: CASSLSGGTGYTF. The J gene is TRBJ1-2, the V gene TRBV27; perhaps TRBD1 as D (6 bases). CDR1 and CDR2 (germline): MNHEY, SMNVEV (reference sequence). The CDR3 consists of 13 residues. Trimming took off 0 bases at V and 8 bases at J, with 10 bases between the two ends.

This chain links TRBV9 with TRBJ2-1; 12 bases align to TRBD2. The length of the CDR3 is 17 residues. The germline V gene has CDR1 SGDLS and CDR2 YYNGEE. Trimming removed 4 bases from V and 1 base from J; junction bases left unmatched: 6. The CDR3 DNA sequence: TGTGCCAGCAGCTCGACTAGCGGGGGTAATTCCTACAATGAGCAGTTCTTC. Translating it yields CASSSTSGGNSYNEQFF.

The rearrangement uses TRBV29-1 and TRBJ1-3, with D hard to call. V dropped 4 bases and J dropped 7 bases, with 8 bases sitting between them. This CDR3 is built from 11 residues. CDR1 is SQVTM and CDR2 is ANQGSEA in the germline V gene. The CDR3 loop reads CSVATGNTIYF. Written as DNA, the CDR3 is TGCAGCGTTGCAACGGGGAACACCATATATTTT.